This T cell receptor (beta chain) was captured by sequencing in a study of shared clonotypes between healthy human individuals. Notes on the study in general: Several donors showed sharing of around 5% of naive CD4 clonotypes.

The assay was run at deep level. TCRdb's copy holds only in-frame clones and misses some; the assay was immunoSEQ multiplex PCR. The profile shows around 580,000 clones, more than 95% of them singletons. Of note for this clone: Its specificity is unknown.

Germline lookup yields CDR1 MNHEY and CDR2 SMNVEV (reference sequence). Trimming took 0 bases from V and 0 from J, leaving 8 bases between them. This CDR3 is built from 15 residues. Only CD45RO-negative cells positively selected for CCR7 counted as naive CD8 cells, so terminally differentiated effector memory CD45RA+ cells were excluded. The sample consisted of naive CD8+ T cells sorted from blood. The J gene is TRBJ1-1, the V gene TRBV27, with D unclear. The TCR originated in a man younger than 40 in good health. Here the CDR3 reads CASSLSPIVNTEAFF. In DNA, the CDR3 is TGTGCCAGCAGTTTATCGCCAATTGTGAACACTGAAGCTTTCTTT.